This entry concerns a single TCR beta chain. Its cognate antigen is unknown. CDR3 length: 13 residues. Germline V gene data show CDR1 as SGHDN and CDR2 as FVKESK. V was clipped by 1 base and J by 5 bases, with 8 bases between them. This sample is drawn from a study of cytotoxic CD8 clonotypes in ibrutinib-treated CLL. Across the study: The study recorded mean values of around 250,000 productive templates and 94,082 productive rearrangements per sample. Overall study findings and caveats: Clonality, elevated at ibrutinib response, dropped back toward baseline at progression. Patients had baseline clonality above age-matched healthy donors, and this clonality moved with circulating CD8+ T-cell counts.

The intended depth for sequencing was 1 in 200,000 to 1 in 1 million T cells. Libraries were prepared by immunoSEQ multiplex PCR; TCRdb keeps only in-frame clonotypes and omits some of them. The table records 270,000 or so clones, approximately 79% of them present only once. The chain combines TRBV14 with TRBJ1-1; D unresolved. The TCR sequence derives from a human donor with chronic lymphocytic leukemia. Sequenced material: PBMCs, taken at disease progression, from a patient treated with ibrutinib. CDR3 loop: CASSQGGRTEAFF. The CDR3 DNA reads TGTGCCAGCAGCCAAGGAGGAAGAACTGAAGCTTTCTTT.